These 15 T cell receptor beta chains were all obtained from the same sample, sequenced in a study of tumor-infiltrating lymphocytes in primary liver carcinoma. The template, roughly 0.45 ug total RNA, yielded TCR beta cDNA made with a constant-region primer. Libraries for TCR beta were built through three nested multiplex PCR rounds, which together made up a slightly modified ARM-PCR procedure. With TRBV1-TRBV30 forward primers and a C-beta reverse primer, the first two PCR rounds were run for 9 to 10 cycles each. TCRdb independently ran MiXCR on the multiplex PCR reads; one entry per CDR3 protein. The table includes approximately 100,000 distinct CDR3 sequences, approximately 70% detected once. Bulk tissue was left unsorted, and RNA and DNA were co-extracted from about 19-30 mg of it. The specimen was liver tumor tissue from sampling region 2. Indicated subset: tumor region T2, inferior pole. Every receptor here comes from a woman aged 60-70 years with primary liver carcinoma and hepatitis B virus infection.

Worth noting for this clonotype: This may come from a read error, since a much larger clone is one base off. The chain carries TRBV5-4 and TRBJ2-1; D not certain. From germline, CDR1 is SGHNT and CDR2 YYREEE (reference sequence). This CDR3 spans 15 amino acids. CDR3 nucleotides: TGTGCCAGCAGCTTGGTATTGAGGAGAGACAATGAGCATTTCTTC. Residues: CASSLVLRRDNEHFF.

On this clonotype: The missing conserved phenylalanine or tryptophan at the end of this CDR3 makes a read error likely. This chain joins TRBV11-2 and TRBJ2-7, with 8 bases aligning to TRBD2. Germline CDR1 reads SGHAT; CDR2 reads FQNNGV. The CDR3 runs to 16 residues. After removal of 4 bases from V and 6 bases from J, the junction contained 14 bases not matched to a gene. In nucleotides, the CDR3 is TGTGCCAGCAGCTGCGGCGGGAGGACCCCGGGAAGCGAGCAGTACTCC. Protein sequence: CASSCGGRTPGSEQYS.

Comments on this clonotype: The junction departs from the called germline gene at one end, perhaps through a read error. The J gene is TRBJ2-7, the V gene TRBV11-2; 14 positions match TRBD2. Per germline, CDR1 SGHAT and CDR2 FQNNGV. There are 20 residues in the CDR3. Here the CDR3 reads CASSAITRLAGGRKPYEEYF. DNA of the CDR3: TGTGCCAGCAGCGCCATTACGCGACTAGCGGGAGGGCGGAAACCCTACGAGGAGTACTTC.

Concerning this clonotype itself: Its ends do not fully match the called genes, so a read error is possible. This chain joins TRBV29-1 and TRBJ2-7; 8 nucleotides match TRBD2. Per germline, CDR1 SQVTM and CDR2 ANQGSEA. This CDR3 comprises 15 residues. The CDR3 DNA sequence: TGTAGCGGCCGCGGGGGGCCCATCACCTCCTACGAGCAGTACTTC. Its protein product is CSGRGGPITSYEQYF.

As for this clonotype: A much larger clone differs from this one at a single base, so this may be a read error. The gene calls are TRBV5-4 and TRBJ2-3, with D uncertain. This CDR3 is 14 amino acids long. Germline lookup yields CDR1 SGHNT and CDR2 YYREEE (reference sequence). V lost 2 bases and J lost 1, with 8 bases in between. DNA for the CDR3: TGTGCCAGCAGCTTAATAGACGGCACAGATACGCAGTATTTT. It encodes CASSLIDGTDTQYF.

The chain has TRBV28 and TRBJ2-5; maybe TRBD2 (6 bases). This CDR3 has 15 residues. Germline-derived CDR1 and CDR2 are MDHEN and SYDVKM. Trimming shortened V by 6 bases and J by 2 bases, and 16 bases separated the two germline ends. Here the CDR3 reads CASRGGWDGQETQYF. In DNA form, the CDR3 reads TGTGCCAGCAGGGGGGGATGGGACGGTCAAGAGACCCAGTACTTC.

With respect to this clonotype: One end of the junction varies from germline; a read error may be responsible. The J gene is TRBJ2-3, the V gene TRBV11-1; D might be TRBD2 (6 bases). The germline gives CDR1 SGHAT, CDR2 FQDESV (reference sequence). This CDR3 contains 14 residues. CDR3: CPSSLRQRSGESHF. The CDR3 bases are TGCCCCAGCAGCTTAAGGCAACGTTCGGGAGAGTCTCACTTT.

V is TRBV10-3 and J is TRBJ2-1; TRBD2 aligns across 10 bases. From germline, CDR1 is ENHRY and CDR2 SYGVKD. V shed 9 bases and J 6 bases; nucleotides not matched to a gene: 5. This CDR3 contains 13 residues. Written as DNA, the CDR3 is TGTGCCATGGGACTAGCGCTAGCCAATGAGCAGTTCTTC. Translating it yields CAMGLALANEQFF.

V and J are TRBV5-1 and TRBJ2-3, with D perhaps assigned TRBD1 or TRBD2 (5 bases each). Germline V gives CDR1 SGHRS, CDR2 YFSETQ. The CDR3 is made up of 18 amino acids. V lost 4 bases and J 4 bases, leaving 25 bases between the germline ends. CDR3 residues: CASSPVPGRGIAADTQYF. In nucleotides, the CDR3 is TGCGCCAGCAGCCCCGTCCCGGGACGGGGAATAGCAGCAGATACGCAGTATTTT.

As concerns this clonotype: This is likely a read error, given that the CDR3 carries no conserved phenylalanine or tryptophan at its end. The chain uses TRBV12-3 or TRBV12-4 and TRBJ2-3; D is unresolved. This CDR3 has 13 amino acids. CDR3 region: CANSLDRTDTQYL. DNA of the CDR3: TGTGCCAACAGTTTAGATCGAACAGATACGCAGTATCTT.

Regarding this clonotype: Sequence at one end of the junction differs from germline and may be a read error. The chain couples TRBV28 to TRBJ1-5; TRBD1 agrees at 9 bases. CDR1 MDHEN and CDR2 SYDVKM come from the germline V gene. This CDR3 region has 15 residues. DNA for the CDR3: TGTGCCAGCAGTCCCGGGACAGGGAGCAATCAGCCCCGGCATTTT. Its protein product is CASSPGTGSNQPRHF.

Concerning this clonotype: The conserved phenylalanine or tryptophan normally closing the CDR3 is absent here, so this likely arose from a read error. No DNA is shown, since the ends of the CDR3 on it are uncertain; the CDR3 is the one TCRdb lists. V is TRBV12-3 or TRBV12-4 and J is TRBJ2-5. The CDR3 is 13 amino acids long, termini counted. The CDR3 sequence is CASSPRLGEAEYL.

Worth noting for this clonotype: One junction end does not reproduce the germline sequence, and a read error may be involved. V usage is TRBV11-2 and J usage is TRBJ2-1; TRBD1 aligns across 9 bases. The germline gives CDR1 SGHAT, CDR2 FQNNGV. The CDR3 has 17 amino acids. CDR3 sequence reads: CASRLRPGQGFYNEKFF. The CDR3 DNA follows: TGTGCCAGCAGGTTACGACCGGGACAGGGATTCTACAATGAGAAGTTTTTC.

About this clonotype: An end of the junction does not agree with germline; a read error may underlie this. The genes are TRBV11-1 and TRBJ1-5, with 10 bases that match TRBD1. This CDR3 contains 14 residues. Germline V lookup: CDR1 SGHAT, CDR2 FQDESV (reference sequence). For the CDR3, the DNA is TGTGTCAGCAGCTCGGGACAGGGGAACCAGGTCCAGCATTTT. It yields the protein CVSSSGQGNQVQHF.

In this sample, this clonotype turned up many times. The chain recombines TRBV6-6 with TRBJ1-1; no firm D call. CDR1 MNHNY and CDR2 SVGAGI come from the germline V gene (reference sequence). V dropped 7 bases and J dropped 0 bases, with 9 bases sitting between them. CDR3 size: 13 residues. The CDR3 DNA reads as TGTGCCAGCATTCACGGGGTGAACACTGAAGCTTTCTTT. Translated: CASIHGVNTEAFF.